These T cell receptor beta chains were read from a single sample in a study of blood T cell repertoires in COVID-19. Clones were read by immunoSEQ multiplex PCR, and TCRdb kept only the in-frame ones, dropping some. The sample lists 250,000 or so clones, about 91% occurring once. The specimen was PBMCs or T cells enriched from blood (not recorded which). These receptors were collected from a middle-aged man who had been exposed to COVID-19. CDR3s include the opening cysteine and the closing phenylalanine or tryptophan. The order of the fields is clone size, J gene, CDR3 length, V gene, D gene, CDR3 protein, CDR3 DNA. D genes are given only for firm matches. Only some rows state a clone size, as once, few, many or a class for expanded clones.

clone_size: .; j_call: TRBJ2-7; cdr3_length: 15; v_call: TRBV19; d_call: .; cdr3_aa: CASSGADYHTYEQYF; cdr3_nt: TGTGCCAGTAGCGGGGCGGACTACCATACCTACGAGCAGTACTTC
clone_size: .; j_call: TRBJ1-2; cdr3_length: 15; v_call: TRBV6-1; d_call: .; cdr3_aa: CASSDQPGENYGYTF; cdr3_nt: TGTGCCAGCAGTGATCAGCCAGGGGAGAACTATGGCTACACCTTC
clone_size: .; j_call: TRBJ1-5; cdr3_length: 13; v_call: TRBV29-1; d_call: .; cdr3_aa: CSVGGQRNQPQHF; cdr3_nt: TGCAGCGTGGGTGGACAGCGCAATCAGCCCCAGCATTTT
clone_size: once; j_call: TRBJ1-1; cdr3_length: 10; v_call: TRBV29-1; d_call: .; cdr3_aa: CSVATGRAFF; cdr3_nt: TGCAGCGTTGCGACAGGACGAGCTTTCTTT
clone_size: .; j_call: TRBJ2-1; cdr3_length: 16; v_call: TRBV29-1; d_call: TRBD1; cdr3_aa: CSVELGAGGLIDEQFF; cdr3_nt: TGCAGCGTTGAGTTGGGGGCAGGGGGCTTAATCGATGAGCAGTTCTTC
clone_size: .; j_call: TRBJ1-1; cdr3_length: 15; v_call: TRBV28; d_call: TRBD1; cdr3_aa: CASSPWTGSYTEAFF; cdr3_nt: TGTGCCAGCAGTCCATGGACAGGGTCGTACACTGAAGCTTTCTTT
clone_size: .; j_call: TRBJ2-7; cdr3_length: 14; v_call: TRBV10-3; d_call: TRBD2; cdr3_aa: CAIKGLAGPYEQYF; cdr3_nt: TGTGCCATCAAGGGCCTAGCGGGACCCTACGAGCAGTACTTC
clone_size: .; j_call: TRBJ2-1; cdr3_length: 19; v_call: TRBV4-1; d_call: TRBD2; cdr3_aa: CASSHLGTSGSGTYNEQFF; cdr3_nt: TGCGCCAGCAGCCACCTAGGGACTAGCGGGAGCGGGACCTACAATGAGCAGTTCTTC
clone_size: .; j_call: TRBJ2-1; cdr3_length: 16; v_call: TRBV9; d_call: .; cdr3_aa: CASSGAKSSSYNEQFF; cdr3_nt: TGTGCCAGCAGCGGCGCCAAAAGCTCCTCCTACAATGAGCAGTTCTTC
clone_size: .; j_call: TRBJ1-1; cdr3_length: 14; v_call: TRBV5-1; d_call: TRBD1; cdr3_aa: CASSADRLDTEAFF; cdr3_nt: TGCGCCAGCAGCGCGGACAGGCTCGATACTGAAGCTTTCTTT
clone_size: .; j_call: TRBJ1-1; cdr3_length: 15; v_call: TRBV12-5; d_call: .; cdr3_aa: CASGLVGGMVDEAFF; cdr3_nt: TGTGCTAGTGGTTTGGTAGGGGGAATGGTAGATGAAGCTTTCTTT
clone_size: .; j_call: TRBJ1-4; cdr3_length: 15; v_call: TRBV27; d_call: .; cdr3_aa: CASSPYRDPNEKLFF; cdr3_nt: TGTGCCAGCAGTCCCTACAGGGATCCTAATGAAAAACTGTTTTTT
clone_size: .; j_call: TRBJ1-4; cdr3_length: 12; v_call: TRBV9; d_call: .; cdr3_aa: CASSVVPGELFF; cdr3_nt: TGTGCCAGCAGCGTAGTTCCGGGAGAACTGTTTTTT
clone_size: .; j_call: TRBJ2-2; cdr3_length: 15; v_call: TRBV6-5; d_call: TRBD2; cdr3_aa: CASSYGGSWGGELFF; cdr3_nt: TGTGCCAGCAGTTACGGCGGGAGCTGGGGGGGGGAGCTGTTTTTT
clone_size: .; j_call: TRBJ1-1; cdr3_length: 15; v_call: TRBV25-1; d_call: .; cdr3_aa: CASSVAGSPNTEAFF; cdr3_nt: TGTGCCAGCAGTGTTGCAGGGTCCCCAAACACTGAAGCTTTCTTT
clone_size: .; j_call: TRBJ1-2; cdr3_length: 16; v_call: TRBV4-1; d_call: TRBD1; cdr3_aa: CASSHRTGQGDYGYTF; cdr3_nt: TGCGCCAGCAGCCACCGAACGGGACAGGGTGACTATGGCTACACCTTC
clone_size: .; j_call: TRBJ1-3; cdr3_length: 16; v_call: TRBV19; d_call: .; cdr3_aa: CASSMAGPLSGNTIYF; cdr3_nt: TGTGCCAGTAGTATGGCTGGGCCCCTCTCTGGAAACACCATATATTTT
clone_size: .; j_call: TRBJ2-1; cdr3_length: 14; v_call: TRBV19; d_call: .; cdr3_aa: CASSPSGLANEQFF; cdr3_nt: TGTGCCAGTAGCCCTTCAGGACTGGCCAATGAGCAGTTCTTC
clone_size: .; j_call: TRBJ1-1; cdr3_length: 14; v_call: TRBV18; d_call: .; cdr3_aa: CASSPSRGNTEAFF; cdr3_nt: TGTGCCAGCTCACCCTCCCGGGGGAACACTGAAGCTTTCTTT
clone_size: .; j_call: TRBJ2-1; cdr3_length: 16; v_call: TRBV19; d_call: TRBD2; cdr3_aa: CASSFSGTPSYNEQFF; cdr3_nt: TGTGCCAGTAGCTTTAGCGGGACACCCTCTTACAATGAGCAGTTCTTC
clone_size: .; j_call: TRBJ1-5; cdr3_length: 14; v_call: TRBV3-1/TRBV3-2; d_call: .; cdr3_aa: CASSQDGRGQPQHF; cdr3_nt: TGTGCCAGCAGCCAAGATGGCAGGGGTCAGCCCCAGCATTTT
clone_size: .; j_call: TRBJ2-7; cdr3_length: 14; v_call: TRBV30; d_call: TRBD1; cdr3_aa: CAWSAGQGASEQYF; cdr3_nt: TGTGCCTGGAGTGCGGGACAGGGGGCGAGCGAGCAGTACTTC
clone_size: .; j_call: TRBJ2-7; cdr3_length: 14; v_call: TRBV28; d_call: TRBD2; cdr3_aa: CASSLAGGPYEQYF; cdr3_nt: TGTGCCAGCAGCCTAGCGGGAGGCCCCTACGAGCAGTACTTC
clone_size: .; j_call: TRBJ1-3; cdr3_length: 18; v_call: TRBV25-1; d_call: TRBD1; cdr3_aa: CASSESRPGGAKGNTIYF; cdr3_nt: TGTGCCAGCAGTGAATCTCGACCAGGGGGCGCGAAAGGAAACACCATATATTTT
clone_size: few; j_call: TRBJ1-1; cdr3_length: 15; v_call: TRBV28; d_call: .; cdr3_aa: CASSFPVSMNTEAFF; cdr3_nt: TGTGCCAGCAGTTTTCCGGTATCTATGAACACTGAAGCTTTCTTT
clone_size: .; j_call: TRBJ2-3; cdr3_length: 16; v_call: TRBV5-1; d_call: .; cdr3_aa: CASSPPIGGNTDTQYF; cdr3_nt: TGCGCCAGCAGCCCGCCTATCGGCGGGAATACAGATACGCAGTATTTT
clone_size: .; j_call: TRBJ2-7; cdr3_length: 13; v_call: TRBV7-9; d_call: .; cdr3_aa: CASSFGGASEQYF; cdr3_nt: TGTGCCAGCAGCTTTGGGGGCGCGTCCGAGCAGTACTTC
clone_size: .; j_call: TRBJ1-4; cdr3_length: 16; v_call: TRBV6-1; d_call: .; cdr3_aa: CASSEFQGSANEKLFF; cdr3_nt: TGTGCCAGCAGTGAATTTCAGGGTTCGGCTAATGAAAAACTGTTTTTT
clone_size: .; j_call: TRBJ1-2; cdr3_length: 14; v_call: TRBV11-3; d_call: .; cdr3_aa: CASSLGVKTNGYTF; cdr3_nt: TGTGCCAGCAGCTTGGGAGTCAAAACGAATGGCTACACCTTC
clone_size: .; j_call: TRBJ2-3; cdr3_length: 13; v_call: TRBV10-3; d_call: .; cdr3_aa: CAITSESTDTQYF; cdr3_nt: TGTGCCATCACTAGCGAGAGCACAGATACGCAGTATTTT
clone_size: .; j_call: TRBJ2-1; cdr3_length: 15; v_call: TRBV2; d_call: TRBD2; cdr3_aa: CASSALAGNLNEQFF; cdr3_nt: TGTGCCAGCAGTGCCCTAGCGGGAAATTTGAATGAGCAGTTCTTC
clone_size: .; j_call: TRBJ1-5; cdr3_length: 16; v_call: TRBV30; d_call: .; cdr3_aa: CAWSKAGRRSNQPQHF; cdr3_nt: TGTGCCTGGAGCAAAGCAGGGAGGAGAAGCAATCAGCCCCAGCATTTT
clone_size: .; j_call: TRBJ2-1; cdr3_length: 14; v_call: TRBV7-9; d_call: .; cdr3_aa: CASSSPDRYNEQFF; cdr3_nt: TGTGCCAGCAGCTCACCGGACAGATACAATGAGCAGTTCTTC
clone_size: once; j_call: TRBJ2-5; cdr3_length: 13; v_call: TRBV30; d_call: TRBD2; cdr3_aa: CAWSWVAGETQYF; cdr3_nt: TGTGCCTGGAGTTGGGTAGCGGGAGAGACCCAGTACTTC
clone_size: .; j_call: TRBJ1-2; cdr3_length: 14; v_call: TRBV14; d_call: .; cdr3_aa: CASSPRTFNYGYTF; cdr3_nt: TGTGCCAGCAGCCCTAGGACATTCAACTATGGCTACACCTTC
clone_size: .; j_call: TRBJ1-5; cdr3_length: 16; v_call: TRBV7-2; d_call: TRBD1; cdr3_aa: CASSPKTGTSHQPQHF; cdr3_nt: TGTGCCAGCAGCCCAAAGACAGGGACAAGTCATCAGCCCCAGCATTTT
clone_size: .; j_call: TRBJ1-2; cdr3_length: 15; v_call: TRBV4-1; d_call: TRBD1; cdr3_aa: CASSQEPGQPYGYTF; cdr3_nt: TGCGCCAGCAGCCAAGAACCGGGACAGCCTTATGGCTACACCTTC
clone_size: once; j_call: TRBJ2-5; cdr3_length: 12; v_call: TRBV30; d_call: TRBD1; cdr3_aa: CAWLQGLETQYF; cdr3_nt: TGTGCCTGGCTACAGGGGTTGGAGACCCAGTACTTC
clone_size: .; j_call: TRBJ1-5; cdr3_length: 14; v_call: TRBV3-1/TRBV3-2; d_call: .; cdr3_aa: CASSQALSPQPQHF; cdr3_nt: TGTGCCAGCAGCCAAGCTTTGAGCCCCCAGCCCCAGCATTTT
clone_size: .; j_call: TRBJ1-6; cdr3_length: 14; v_call: TRBV28; d_call: .; cdr3_aa: CASSLARVGSPLHF; cdr3_nt: TGTGCCAGCAGTTTAGCCAGGGTGGGTTCACCCCTCCACTTT
clone_size: .; j_call: TRBJ2-2; cdr3_length: 18; v_call: TRBV5-8; d_call: TRBD1; cdr3_aa: CASSRGADRGRVTGELFF; cdr3_nt: TGTGCCAGCAGCCGCGGGGCTGACAGGGGAAGGGTCACCGGGGAGCTGTTTTTT